This TCR beta chain was recovered during a study of technical replicates of blood from several donors. The protocol was immunoSEQ multiplex PCR, while the TCRdb copy is restricted to in-frame clones and leaves out a portion. The data contain roughly 80,000 clones, about 94% of them singletons. Trimming took off 6 bases at V and 3 bases at J, with 15 bases between the two ends. Per the germline V gene, CDR1 is MNHEY and CDR2 is SVGAGI. The CDR3 sequence is 14 residues long. This TCR came from a human donor in good health. V is TRBV6-5 and J is TRBJ2-7; a possible D gene is TRBD2 (5 bases). Material: T cells isolated from PBMCs. The CDR3 region is CASSARAGDYEQYF. CDR3 in DNA: TGTGCCAGCAGCGCTAGGGCCGGGGACTACGAGCAGTACTTC.